This T cell receptor beta chain was recovered during a study of shared clonotypes between healthy human individuals. Measured with immunoSEQ multiplex PCR; TCRdb has only the in-frame clones, and not every one. Of around 1,900,000 clones in the sample, 90% to 95% were seen once. Study results and caveats: On the whole, naive subsets had larger estimated richness than memory subsets had. Depth was large, yet rarefaction showed that sorted-subset sequencing was incomplete.

Comments on this clone: Its antigen is unidentified.

CD45RO-negative, CCR7-positively selected cells formed the naive CD8 fraction, excluding terminally differentiated effector memory CD45RA+ cells. The sequenced sample consisted of naive CD8+ T cells from PBMCs. The source of this sequence is a young man in good health. Some clones in this sample may be carry-over from other donors' samples.

The CDR3 loop is CASRRTSGDSYNEQFF. DNA for the CDR3: TGTGCCAGCAGGCGGACTAGCGGGGATTCCTACAATGAGCAGTTCTTC. The V gene is TRBV7-2, the J gene TRBJ2-1; TRBD2 matches at 12 bases. Germline values: CDR1 SGHTA, CDR2 FQGNSA. The CDR3 sequence is 16 residues long. The junction had 4 bases not matched to a gene; V was cut back by 6 bases and J by 1 base.